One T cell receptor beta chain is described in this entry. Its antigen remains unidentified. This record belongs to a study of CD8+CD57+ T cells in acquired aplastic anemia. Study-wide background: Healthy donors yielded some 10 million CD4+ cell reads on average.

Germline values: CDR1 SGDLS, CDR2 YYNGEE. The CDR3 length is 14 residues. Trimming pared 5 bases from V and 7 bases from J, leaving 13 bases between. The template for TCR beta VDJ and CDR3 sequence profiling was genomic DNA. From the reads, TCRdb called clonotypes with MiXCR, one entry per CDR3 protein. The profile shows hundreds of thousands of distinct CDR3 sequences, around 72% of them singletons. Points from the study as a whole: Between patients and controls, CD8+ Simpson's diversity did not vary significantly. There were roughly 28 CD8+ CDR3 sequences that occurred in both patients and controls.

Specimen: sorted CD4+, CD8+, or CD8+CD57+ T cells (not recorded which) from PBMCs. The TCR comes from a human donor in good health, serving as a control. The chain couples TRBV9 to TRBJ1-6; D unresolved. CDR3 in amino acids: CASSIDRGNSPLHF. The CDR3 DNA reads TGTGCCAGCAGTATCGACCGAGGGAATTCACCCCTCCACTTT.